Presented here are 18 T cell receptor beta chains from one specimen sequenced in a study of CD8 T cells in Susac syndrome. The RNA, about 0.45 to 1 ug, was put through reverse transcription using random hexamers. TCRdb reprocessed the immunoSEQ multiplex PCR reads via MiXCR and lists one record per CDR3 protein. In the table there are roughly 200,000 distinct CDR3 sequences, around 95% of which are singletons. The sample consisted of CD4+ T cells from PBMCs. The receptors were sampled from a human donor in good health.

This clonotype was observed once. The V and J genes are TRBV19 and TRBJ1-1; D is ambiguous. This CDR3 is 16 amino acids long. Trimming shortened V by 3 bases and J by 1 base, and 15 bases separated the two germline ends. From germline, CDR1 is LNHDA and CDR2 SQIVND (reference sequence). The CDR3 spells CASSISGGRGNTEAFF. The CDR3 coding sequence is TGTGCCAGTAGTATCTCCGGAGGCCGGGGGAACACTGAAGCTTTCTTT.

The V gene is TRBV29-1, the J gene TRBJ2-1, with D perhaps TRBD1 or TRBD2 (7 bases each). CDR3 size: 17 residues. V gave up 4 bases and J gave up 0 bases, with 19 bases separating them. From germline, CDR1 is SQVTM and CDR2 ANQGSEA. CDR3 DNA: TGCAGCGTTGCCCGCGGGGAGGGACAGCTCTCCTACAATGAGCAGTTCTTC. Encoded protein: CSVARGEGQLSYNEQFF.

V gene TRBV24-1 combines with J gene TRBJ2-1; D unresolved. V lost 5 bases to trimming and J lost 0 bases, with 16 bases between them. Germline V gene sequence: CDR1 KGHDR, CDR2 SFDVKD. The CDR3 contains 17 residues. CDR3 sequence: CATSALTGQPSYNEQFF. For the CDR3, the DNA is TGTGCCACCAGTGCTCTGACTGGGCAGCCCTCCTACAATGAGCAGTTCTTC.

The V and J genes are TRBV20-1 and TRBJ1-2; D call uncertain. CDR1 is DFQATT and CDR2 is SNEGSKA in the germline V gene (reference sequence). The CDR3 spans 13 residues. V gave up 4 bases and J gave up 4 bases, with 13 bases separating them. For the CDR3, the DNA is TGCAGTGCTAATCGTCCCGGCCTCTATGGCTACACCTTC. This sequence encodes CSANRPGLYGYTF.

The V gene is TRBV29-1, the J gene TRBJ2-3, with TRBD1 identical over 8 bases. CDR3 length equals 16 residues. Per germline, CDR1 SQVTM and CDR2 ANQGSEA. Losses at the gene ends were 1 base for V and 4 bases for J; bases not matched to a gene: 10. The CDR3 region has the DNA TGCAGCGTTGAAGGTCGGGTGGACAGGGATCCAGATACGCAGTATTTT. Translation gives CSVEGRVDRDPDTQYF.

CDR3 amino acids: CASSTQTGTANSPLHF. CDR3 sequence (DNA): TGTGCCAGCAGTACTCAAACCGGGACAGCTAATTCACCCCTCCACTTT. The chain links TRBV6-5 to TRBJ1-6; 7 bases map to TRBD1. Germline V gives CDR1 MNHEY, CDR2 SVGAGI. The CDR3 totals 16 residues. J lost 6 bases, V lost 5 bases, and 10 bases had no gene match.

The genes are TRBV7-9 and TRBJ2-1; the match to TRBD2 covers 13 bases. The CDR3 runs to 19 residues. V gave up 2 bases and J gave up 0 bases; unmatched junction bases: 7. Germline V lookup: CDR1 SEHNR, CDR2 FQNEAQ (reference sequence). CDR3 in amino acids: CASSLFPTSGRSSYNEQFF. In DNA, the CDR3 is TGTGCCAGCAGCTTATTCCCGACTAGCGGGAGGAGCTCCTACAATGAGCAGTTCTTC. The complete variable domain, with remaining parts taken from reference TRBV7-9 and TRBJ2-1, reads DTGVSQNPRHKITKRGQNVTFRCDPISEHNRLYWYRQTLGQGPEFLTYFQNEAQLEKSRLLSDRFSAERPKGSFSTLEIQRTEQGDSAMYLCASSLFPTSGRSSYNEQFFGPGTRLTVL.

The V call is TRBV3-1, the J call TRBJ2-7; TRBD2 might be the D (6 bases). CDR3 length: 14 amino acids. From germline, CDR1 is LGHDT and CDR2 YNNKEL (reference sequence). V was cut by 3 bases and J by 2 bases, with 11 bases left in between. The chain's CDR3 is CASSQWDSTYEQYF. CDR3 coding DNA: TGTGCCAGCAGCCAGTGGGACTCCACCTACGAGCAGTACTTC.

This clonotype has only one observation. This rearrangement joins TRBV3-1 to TRBJ2-1; D is uncertain. The CDR3 contains 12 residues. Germline V gives CDR1 LGHDT, CDR2 YNNKEL (reference sequence). Deletions cut 1 base from V and 6 bases from J, with 4 bases between. In DNA form, the CDR3 reads TGTGCCAGCAGCCAAGCAGGCAATGAGCAGTTCTTC. Translating it yields CASSQAGNEQFF.

The chain recombines TRBV20-1 with TRBJ1-2; 8 bases are a match to TRBD1. Germline trimming cut 6 bases from V and 8 bases from J; bases unmatched to any gene: 14. This CDR3 spans 14 amino acids. Germline CDR1 DFQATT, CDR2 SNEGSKA (reference sequence). CDR3 amino acids: CSAEKGTGISGYTF. CDR3 in DNA: TGCAGTGCGGAAAAAGGGACAGGAATTAGCGGCTACACCTTC.

The gene calls are TRBV29-1 and TRBJ1-2; a possible D gene is TRBD1 (5 bases). In germline, CDR1 is SQVTM, CDR2 ANQGSEA. This CDR3 region has 10 residues. The V gene lost 5 bases and the J gene lost 6 bases, with 7 bases spanning the gap. The CDR3 loop reads CSVWGDGYTF. CDR3 nucleotides: TGCAGCGTTTGGGGGGATGGCTACACCTTC.

J is TRBJ2-3 and V is TRBV5-1; 9 bases map to TRBD1. CDR3 length: 14 residues. Germline V gives CDR1 SGHRS, CDR2 YFSETQ. The V gene end was trimmed by 2 bases and the J gene end by 4 bases; junction bases not matched to a gene: 2. The CDR3 loop reads CASSLQGAADTQYF. As DNA, the CDR3 is TGCGCCAGCAGCTTACAGGGGGCTGCAGATACGCAGTATTTT.

J is TRBJ2-5 and V is TRBV20-1, with 13 positions matching TRBD2. The V gene end was trimmed by 6 bases and the J gene end by 7 bases; junction bases not matched to a gene: 8. Per germline, CDR1 DFQATT and CDR2 SNEGSKA (reference sequence). This CDR3 has 14 amino acids. DNA for the CDR3: TGCAGTGCACGGACTAGCGGGGGTGAGGGGACCCAGTACTTC. Translation: CSARTSGGEGTQYF.

CDR3: CASSLEVGRAQHF. The DNA for the CDR3 is TGCGCCAGCAGCTTGGAGGTTGGGAGGGCCCAGCATTTT. The V and J genes are TRBV5-1 and TRBJ1-5, with D hard to call. V was cut by 0 bases and J by 11 bases, with 12 bases left in between. This CDR3 contains 13 residues. CDR1 is SGHRS and CDR2 is YFSETQ in the germline V gene.

The chain couples TRBV5-6 to TRBJ1-1; a weak D match, TRBD1 (5 bases). The V end lost 0 bases, the J end lost 4 bases, and 7 bases lay between the germline ends. CDR1 is SGHDT, CDR2 YYEEEE, per germline. The CDR3 extends over 13 amino acids. CDR3 loop: CASSLGRVTEAFF. In DNA form, the CDR3 reads TGTGCCAGCAGCTTGGGCAGGGTCACTGAAGCTTTCTTT. Variable domain in full (rest from reference TRBV5-6 and TRBJ1-1): DAGVTQSPTHLIKTRGQQVTLRCSPKSGHDTVSWYQQALGQGPQFIFQYYEEEERQRGNFPDRFSGHQFPNYSSELNVNALLLGDSALYLCASSLGRVTEAFFGQGTRLTVV.

The rearrangement joins TRBV12-3 or TRBV12-4 to TRBJ1-1; D might be TRBD1 (5 bases). Trimming removed 6 bases at V and 7 bases at J, with 15 bases between. This CDR3 has 13 residues. The CDR3 DNA follows: TGTGCCAGCAGAACATGGGGGGGATATGAAGCTTTCTTT. Translation gives CASRTWGGYEAFF.

Only one count was recorded for this clonotype. The chain joins TRBV6-6 to TRBJ2-3; 9 bases fit TRBD2. V gave up 4 bases and J gave up 1 base; unmatched junction bases: 3. The CDR3 is made up of 15 amino acids. Germline CDR1 MNHNY, CDR2 SVGAGI (reference sequence). The CDR3 spells CASSLAGEGTDTQYF. The CDR3 DNA reads TGTGCCAGCAGTTTAGCGGGAGAAGGCACAGATACGCAGTATTTT.

V and J are TRBV29-1 and TRBJ1-2; possible D gene TRBD1, 6 bases. Germline lookup yields CDR1 SQVTM and CDR2 ANQGSEA. Trimming took off 3 bases at V and 10 bases at J, with 24 bases between the two ends. The CDR3 runs 15 residues. In nucleotides, the CDR3 is TGCAGCGTTGATTCCCGCCGCGGGACATCTCCTATCTACACCTTC. Translated: CSVDSRRGTSPIYTF.